The 5 T cell receptor beta chains below come from one sample, sequenced in a study of T cell clones after liver transplantation. The assay was immunoSEQ multiplex PCR, and TCRdb's table has in-frame clones only and misses some. This sample has around 43,000 clones, with approximately 86% found just once. The sequencing here drew on CD4+ T cells from blood, taken 24 months after liver transplant. The receptors were sampled from a human patient who received a liver transplant. Some T cells may originate from the graft donor.

This chain uses TRBV25-1 with TRBJ1-2; D remains ambiguous. V was clipped by 4 bases and J by 4 bases, with 7 bases between them. Per the germline V gene, CDR1 is MGHDK and CDR2 is SYGVNS. This CDR3 has 12 residues. The CDR3, as DNA: TGTGCCAGCAGTGCCACTATCTATGGCTACACCTTC. Its translation: CASSATIYGYTF.

This chain connects TRBV12-5 to TRBJ2-1, with D maybe TRBD2 (6 bases). V dropped 5 bases and J dropped 0 bases, with 11 bases sitting between them. The length of the CDR3 is 15 residues. The germline V gene encodes CDR1 LGHNT and CDR2 FRNRAP. The CDR3 region has the DNA TGTGCTAGTGGTGGCGGGGTTTACTCCTACAATGAGCAGTTCTTC. Its translation: CASGGGVYSYNEQFF.

J is TRBJ2-1 and V is TRBV27; 7 bases map to TRBD1. Germline V gene lookup returns CDR1 MNHEY and CDR2 SMNVEV (reference sequence). J lost 5 bases, V lost 2 bases, and 6 bases had no gene match. The CDR3 spans 15 residues. For the CDR3, the DNA is TGTGCCAGCAGTTTACAGAGGGGGCTAAACAATGAGCAGTTCTTC. It specifies CASSLQRGLNNEQFF.

J is TRBJ2-5 and V is TRBV14; perhaps TRBD1 as D (5 bases). The germline V gene has CDR1 SGHDN and CDR2 FVKESK. Deletions cut 1 base from V and 4 bases from J, with 10 bases between. The CDR3 is 14 amino acids. The CDR3 DNA sequence: TGTGCCAGCAGCCAAGCAAGGGGTGTAGAGACCCAGTACTTC. It specifies CASSQARGVETQYF.

V and J are TRBV18 and TRBJ1-5; TRBD1 matches 10 bases. The CDR3 runs 15 residues. V dropped 5 bases and J dropped 5; count of bases not matched to a gene: 6. Germline CDR1 and CDR2: KGHSH and LQKENI. The CDR3 protein is CASSSTGTGDQPQHF. CDR3 bases: TGTGCCAGCTCATCAACCGGGACAGGGGATCAGCCCCAGCATTTT. Based on the CDR3 plus reference TRBV18 and TRBJ1-5, the full variable domain is NAGVMQNPRHLVRRRGQEARLRCSPMKGHSHVYWYRQLPEEGLKFMVYLQKENIIDESGMPKERFSAEFPKEGPSILRIQQVVRGDSAAYFCASSSTGTGDQPQHFGDGTRLSIL.